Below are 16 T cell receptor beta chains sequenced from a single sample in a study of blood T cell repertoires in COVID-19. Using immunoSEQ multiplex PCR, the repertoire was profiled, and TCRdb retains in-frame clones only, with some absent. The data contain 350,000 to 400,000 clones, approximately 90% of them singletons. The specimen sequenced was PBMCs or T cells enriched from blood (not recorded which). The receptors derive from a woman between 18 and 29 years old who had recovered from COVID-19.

The CDR3 bases are TGTGCCAGCAGCGTATCAACTAGCCTTAATAAGTATACGCAGTATTTT. Protein sequence: CASSVSTSLNKYTQYF. This chain connects TRBV9 to TRBJ2-3, with D possibly matching TRBD2 (6 bases). Germline V gene sequence: CDR1 SGDLS, CDR2 YYNGEE. Trimming stripped 1 base from V and 7 bases from J, with 19 bases between. The CDR3 loop spans 16 amino acids.

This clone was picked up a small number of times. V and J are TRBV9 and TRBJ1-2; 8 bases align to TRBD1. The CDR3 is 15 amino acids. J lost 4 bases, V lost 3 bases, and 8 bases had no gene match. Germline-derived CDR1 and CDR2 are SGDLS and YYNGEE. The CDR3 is CASSARGRGLYGYTF. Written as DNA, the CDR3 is TGTGCCAGCAGCGCCAGGGGCAGGGGGCTCTATGGCTACACCTTC.

The CDR3, as DNA: TGTGCCAGCAGCTTAGCTTCTCGGGGGGCCGGGGAGCTGTTTTTT. This codes for CASSLASRGAGELFF. The chain is built from TRBV7-2 and TRBJ2-2; 7 bases align to TRBD2. This CDR3 contains 15 residues. Germline trimming cut 0 bases from V and 6 bases from J; bases unmatched to any gene: 4. Germline values: CDR1 SGHTA, CDR2 FQGNSA.

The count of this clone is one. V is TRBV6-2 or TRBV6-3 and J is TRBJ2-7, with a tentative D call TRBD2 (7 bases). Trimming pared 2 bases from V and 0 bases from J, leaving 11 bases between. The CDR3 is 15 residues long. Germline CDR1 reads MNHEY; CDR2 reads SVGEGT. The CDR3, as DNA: TGTGCCAGCAGTTACCCCGGGGGGCTCTCCTACGAGCAGTACTTC. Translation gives CASSYPGGLSYEQYF.

The CDR3 DNA reads TGTGCCAGCAGTGACTCGCAGGGAGGCGGGTTGAATGAGCAGTTCTTC. This codes for CASSDSQGGGLNEQFF. This rearrangement joins TRBV6-4 to TRBJ2-1; maybe TRBD2 (6 bases). Per germline, CDR1 MRHNA and CDR2 SNTAGT. CDR3 length: 16 amino acids. V gave up 0 bases and J gave up 7 bases, with 16 bases separating them.

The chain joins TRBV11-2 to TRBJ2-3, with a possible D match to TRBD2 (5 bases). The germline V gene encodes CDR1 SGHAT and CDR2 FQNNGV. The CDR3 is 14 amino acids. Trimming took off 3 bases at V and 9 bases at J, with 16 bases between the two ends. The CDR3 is CASSFPGPGRTQYF. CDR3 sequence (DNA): TGTGCCAGCAGCTTCCCTGGACCGGGAAGAACGCAGTATTTT.

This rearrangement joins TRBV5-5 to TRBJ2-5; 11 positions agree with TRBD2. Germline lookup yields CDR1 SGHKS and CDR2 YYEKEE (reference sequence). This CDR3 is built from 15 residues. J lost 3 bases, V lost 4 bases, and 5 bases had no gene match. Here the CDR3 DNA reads TGTGCCAGCAGCCAAACGGGACTAGCGGAAGAGACCCAGTACTTC. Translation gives CASSQTGLAEETQYF.

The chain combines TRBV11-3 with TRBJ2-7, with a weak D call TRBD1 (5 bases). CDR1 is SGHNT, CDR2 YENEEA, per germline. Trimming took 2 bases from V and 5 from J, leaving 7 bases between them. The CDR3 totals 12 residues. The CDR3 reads CASSLKDNEQYF. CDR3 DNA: TGTGCCAGCAGCTTAAAGGACAACGAGCAGTACTTC. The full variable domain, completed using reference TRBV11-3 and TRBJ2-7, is EAGVVQSPRYKIIEKKQPVAFWCNPISGHNTLYWYLQNLGQGPELLIRYENEEAVDDSQLPKDRFSAERLKGVDSTLKIQPAELGDSAVYLCASSLKDNEQYFGPGTRLTVT.

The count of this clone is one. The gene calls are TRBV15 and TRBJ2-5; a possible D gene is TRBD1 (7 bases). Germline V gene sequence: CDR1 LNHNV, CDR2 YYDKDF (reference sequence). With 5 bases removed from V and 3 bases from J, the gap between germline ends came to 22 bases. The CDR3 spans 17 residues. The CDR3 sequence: CATSPRLSGGIEETQYF. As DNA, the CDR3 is TGTGCCACCAGCCCGAGGCTTTCAGGGGGGATAGAAGAGACCCAGTACTTC.

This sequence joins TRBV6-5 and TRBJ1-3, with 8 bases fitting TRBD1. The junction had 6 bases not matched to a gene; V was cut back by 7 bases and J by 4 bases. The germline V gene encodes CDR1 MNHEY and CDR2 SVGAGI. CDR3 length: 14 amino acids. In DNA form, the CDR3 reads TGTGCCAGCACCGGACAGGGATTGGGAAACACCATATATTTT. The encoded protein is CASTGQGLGNTIYF.

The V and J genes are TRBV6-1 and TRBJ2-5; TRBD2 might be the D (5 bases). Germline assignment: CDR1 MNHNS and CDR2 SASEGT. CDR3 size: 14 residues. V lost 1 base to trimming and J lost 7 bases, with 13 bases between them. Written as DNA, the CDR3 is TGTGCCAGCAGTGAAGATCTAACCGCGGGGACCCAGTACTTC. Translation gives CASSEDLTAGTQYF.

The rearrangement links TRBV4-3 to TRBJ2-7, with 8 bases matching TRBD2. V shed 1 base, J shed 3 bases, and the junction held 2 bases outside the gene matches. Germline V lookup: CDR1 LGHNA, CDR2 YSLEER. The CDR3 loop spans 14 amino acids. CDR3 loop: CASSQAGGNYEQYF. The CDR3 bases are TGCGCCAGCAGCCAAGCGGGGGGGAACTACGAGCAGTACTTC.

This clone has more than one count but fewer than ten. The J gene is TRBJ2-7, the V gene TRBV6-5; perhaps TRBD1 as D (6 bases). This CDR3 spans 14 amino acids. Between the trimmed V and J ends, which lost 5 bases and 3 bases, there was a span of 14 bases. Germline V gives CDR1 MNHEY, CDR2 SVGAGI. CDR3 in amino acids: CASSKGVGGYEQYF. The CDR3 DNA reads TGTGCCAGCAGTAAGGGGGTAGGAGGCTACGAGCAGTACTTC.

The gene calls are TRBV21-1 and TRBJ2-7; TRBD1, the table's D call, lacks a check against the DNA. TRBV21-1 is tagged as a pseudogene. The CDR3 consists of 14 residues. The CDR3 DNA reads TGTGCCAGCAGCTTCGGGACAGGGGAATACGAGCAGTACTTC. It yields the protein CASSFGTGEYEQYF.

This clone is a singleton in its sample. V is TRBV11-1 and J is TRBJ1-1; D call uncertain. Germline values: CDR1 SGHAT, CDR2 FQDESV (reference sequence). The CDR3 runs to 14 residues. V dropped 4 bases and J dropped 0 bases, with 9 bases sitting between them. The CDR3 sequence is CASSSTYMNTEAFF. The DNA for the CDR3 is TGTGCCAGCAGCTCAACGTACATGAACACTGAAGCTTTCTTT.

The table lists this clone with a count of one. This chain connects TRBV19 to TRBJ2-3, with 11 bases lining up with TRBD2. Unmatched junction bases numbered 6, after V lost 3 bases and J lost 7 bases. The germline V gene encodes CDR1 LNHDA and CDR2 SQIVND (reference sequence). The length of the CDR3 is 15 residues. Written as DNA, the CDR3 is TGTGCCAGTAGTATCTCTCTAGCGGGGGGACATACGCAGTATTTT. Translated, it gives CASSISLAGGHTQYF.